This T cell receptor (beta chain) was documented in a study of T-cell memory formation after mild COVID-19. The wider study: Largely donor-specific TCR clusters were found. Study results and caveats: Those CD4+ clones that contracted were mainly in CM and EM (CD8+ ones in EMRA). There were some responding clones in pre-infection memory, which suggested that cross-reactive memory had joined.

This CDR3 has 17 amino acids. CDR1 and CDR2 from the germline V gene are SGHAT and FQNNGV. V gave up 0 bases and J gave up 9 bases; unmatched junction bases: 7. Notes on this clonotype: Its target is not known.

With constant-segment primers, 5'RACE yielded cDNA libraries of TCR alpha and TCR beta that carried sample barcodes and UMIs. TCRdb independently ran MiXCR on the 5' RACE reads; one entry per CDR3 protein. The sample shows roughly 80,000 distinct CDR3 sequences, approximately 14% of them seen only once. The gene calls are TRBV11-2 and TRBJ2-1, with 14 bases fitting TRBD2. This TCR was recovered from an adult woman who had mild COVID-19 (a few samples of this study predate the infection). Cell type and time point are not known. The sequenced sample was PBMCs or a T cell subset sorted from them (not recorded which). CDR3 coding DNA: TGTGCCAGCAGCTTAGACGGACTAGCGGGAGGCAAGCGTGAGCAGTTCTTC. Its protein product is CASSLDGLAGGKREQFF. Full variable domain (rest looked up from reference TRBV11-2 and TRBJ2-1): EAGVAQSPRYKIIEKRQSVAFWCNPISGHATLYWYQQILGQGPKLLIQFQNNGVVDDSQLPKDRFSAERLKGVDSTLKIQPAKLEDSAVYLCASSLDGLAGGKREQFFGPGTRLTVL.